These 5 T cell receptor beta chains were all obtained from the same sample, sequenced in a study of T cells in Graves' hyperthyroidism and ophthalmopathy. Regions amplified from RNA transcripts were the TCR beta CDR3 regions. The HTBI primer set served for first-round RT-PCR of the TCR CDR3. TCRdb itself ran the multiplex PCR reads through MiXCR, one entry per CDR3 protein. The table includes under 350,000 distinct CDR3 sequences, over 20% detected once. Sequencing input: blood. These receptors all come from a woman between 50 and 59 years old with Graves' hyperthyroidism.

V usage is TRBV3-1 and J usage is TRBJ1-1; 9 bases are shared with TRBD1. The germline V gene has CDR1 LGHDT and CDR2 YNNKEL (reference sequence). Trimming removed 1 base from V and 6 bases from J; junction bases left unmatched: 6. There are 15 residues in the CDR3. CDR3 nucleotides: TGTGCCAGCAGCCAAGTCGGGACAGGGCCTTCTGAAGCTTTCTTT. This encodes CASSQVGTGPSEAFF.

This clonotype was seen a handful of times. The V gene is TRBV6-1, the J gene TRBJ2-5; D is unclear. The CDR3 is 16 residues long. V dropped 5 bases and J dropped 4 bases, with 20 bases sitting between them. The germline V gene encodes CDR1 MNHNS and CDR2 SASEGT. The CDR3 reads CASSSGPHHGRETQYF. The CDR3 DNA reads TGTGCCAGCAGTTCGGGCCCACATCACGGGCGAGAGACCCAGTACTTC.

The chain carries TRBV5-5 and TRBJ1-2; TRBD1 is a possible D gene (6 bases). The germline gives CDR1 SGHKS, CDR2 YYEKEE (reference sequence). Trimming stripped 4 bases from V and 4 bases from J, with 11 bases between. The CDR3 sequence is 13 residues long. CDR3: CASSHAGVYGYTF. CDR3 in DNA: TGTGCCAGCAGCCACGCAGGGGTCTATGGCTACACCTTC.

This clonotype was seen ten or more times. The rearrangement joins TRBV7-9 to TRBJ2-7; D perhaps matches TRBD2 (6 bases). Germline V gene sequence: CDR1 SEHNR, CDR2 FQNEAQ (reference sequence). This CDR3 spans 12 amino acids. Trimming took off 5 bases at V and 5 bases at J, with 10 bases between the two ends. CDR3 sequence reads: CASSPSGDEQYF. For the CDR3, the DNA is TGTGCCAGCAGCCCTTCGGGGGACGAGCAGTACTTC.

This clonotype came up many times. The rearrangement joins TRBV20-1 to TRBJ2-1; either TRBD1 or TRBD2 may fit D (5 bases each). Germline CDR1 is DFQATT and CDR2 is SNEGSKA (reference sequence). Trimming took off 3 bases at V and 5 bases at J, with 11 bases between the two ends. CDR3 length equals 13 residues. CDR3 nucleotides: TGCAGTGCTAGGGGGACCCCAGACAATGAGCAGTTCTTC. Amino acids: CSARGTPDNEQFF.